A selection of T cell receptor beta chains follows, all from one sample in a study of shared clonotypes between healthy human individuals. Generated by immunoSEQ multiplex PCR, the TCRdb table keeps only in-frame clones and is missing some. The table records under 600,000 clones, 75% to 80% of them present only once. What was sequenced was PBMCs. The origin of the receptors is a middle-aged woman in good health. Some clones in this sample may be carry-over from other donors' samples. Each CDR3 is given without its conserved first and last residue. The order of the fields is J gene, V gene, clone size, CDR3 protein. Clone size is shown for a subset of rows, as once, few, many or a class of expanded clone.

j_call: TRBJ2-7; v_call: TRBV7-6; clone_size: few; cdr3_aa: ASSRQQGYEQY
j_call: TRBJ2-7; v_call: TRBV7-8; clone_size: .; cdr3_aa: ASSLGLAGILYEQY
j_call: TRBJ2-3; v_call: TRBV28; clone_size: .; cdr3_aa: ASSYGGDGQY
j_call: TRBJ2-3; v_call: TRBV18; clone_size: .; cdr3_aa: ASSHDRVGADTQY
j_call: TRBJ2-5; v_call: TRBV10-3; clone_size: .; cdr3_aa: AISGDNQETQY
j_call: TRBJ2-5; v_call: TRBV7-9; clone_size: once; cdr3_aa: ASSLEGGRETQY
j_call: TRBJ2-3; v_call: TRBV5-1; clone_size: few; cdr3_aa: ASSLGGGSDLLSTDTQY
j_call: TRBJ1-1; v_call: TRBV28; clone_size: once; cdr3_aa: ASNSGRQDF
j_call: TRBJ2-3; v_call: TRBV5-1; clone_size: .; cdr3_aa: ASSLVATGGGTDTQY
j_call: TRBJ2-2; v_call: TRBV10-1; clone_size: .; cdr3_aa: ASSSGTGELF
j_call: TRBJ2-5; v_call: TRBV9; clone_size: .; cdr3_aa: ASSVGGEKGETQY
j_call: TRBJ1-1; v_call: TRBV6-5; clone_size: few; cdr3_aa: ASSLQGKVTEAF
j_call: TRBJ2-5; v_call: TRBV30; clone_size: .; cdr3_aa: AWSVENGETQY
j_call: TRBJ2-5; v_call: TRBV28; clone_size: .; cdr3_aa: ASSLLAGDETQY
j_call: TRBJ1-2; v_call: TRBV6-1; clone_size: .; cdr3_aa: ASSELVGQGRGGYT
j_call: TRBJ2-2; v_call: TRBV7-2; clone_size: few; cdr3_aa: ASSEVAGAGTGELF
j_call: TRBJ2-1; v_call: TRBV28; clone_size: once; cdr3_aa: ASSLNRLAIWNEQF
j_call: TRBJ2-4; v_call: TRBV5-6; clone_size: .; cdr3_aa: ASSWGTVAKNIQY
j_call: TRBJ2-3; v_call: TRBV11-2; clone_size: .; cdr3_aa: ASSLGYAGLKASDTQY
j_call: TRBJ2-2; v_call: TRBV2; clone_size: .; cdr3_aa: ASSAEDTGELF
j_call: TRBJ2-1; v_call: TRBV28; clone_size: .; cdr3_aa: ASTTTREYEQF
j_call: TRBJ2-1; v_call: TRBV19; clone_size: once; cdr3_aa: ASSFAGASGRAKEQF
j_call: TRBJ2-7; v_call: TRBV14; clone_size: .; cdr3_aa: ASSQVIAQIYEQY
j_call: TRBJ2-7; v_call: TRBV14; clone_size: .; cdr3_aa: ASSHFGRTPVHEQY
j_call: TRBJ1-6; v_call: TRBV5-1; clone_size: .; cdr3_aa: ASSPKVQGHESPLH
j_call: TRBJ1-2; v_call: TRBV6-1; clone_size: .; cdr3_aa: ASTDLYGYT
j_call: TRBJ1-4; v_call: TRBV4-2; clone_size: few; cdr3_aa: ASSQEGTANEKLF
j_call: TRBJ2-7; v_call: TRBV7-3; clone_size: .; cdr3_aa: ASSLFQRPTYEQY
j_call: TRBJ2-5; v_call: TRBV19; clone_size: .; cdr3_aa: ASRGQGEETQY
j_call: TRBJ2-4; v_call: TRBV19; clone_size: few; cdr3_aa: ASSIGPGNIQY
j_call: TRBJ1-4; v_call: TRBV5-4; clone_size: .; cdr3_aa: ASSPGTGGREKLF
j_call: TRBJ2-7; v_call: TRBV6-1; clone_size: .; cdr3_aa: ASSEAVEGFTYEQY
j_call: TRBJ1-2; v_call: TRBV5-1; clone_size: .; cdr3_aa: ASSFDPGQPYGYT
j_call: TRBJ2-3; v_call: TRBV7-2; clone_size: .; cdr3_aa: ASSPDRYTDTQY
j_call: TRBJ1-2; v_call: TRBV30; clone_size: .; cdr3_aa: TQERGGYT
j_call: TRBJ2-7; v_call: TRBV6-5; clone_size: .; cdr3_aa: ASSPLAQGHEQY
j_call: TRBJ1-1; v_call: TRBV18; clone_size: .; cdr3_aa: ASSPDQGPVDTEAF
j_call: TRBJ2-7; v_call: TRBV7-2; clone_size: .; cdr3_aa: ASSLDSHLYEQY
j_call: TRBJ1-5; v_call: TRBV7-8; clone_size: .; cdr3_aa: ASSSSGSRGNQPQH
j_call: TRBJ2-1; v_call: TRBV13; clone_size: .; cdr3_aa: ASSLVPHPRGHEQF
j_call: TRBJ2-7; v_call: TRBV9; clone_size: .; cdr3_aa: ASSVGTGGGYEQY
j_call: TRBJ2-7; v_call: TRBV5-1; clone_size: .; cdr3_aa: ASSEGQGSWEQY